This record looks at one TCR beta chain sequence and its context. The CDR3 runs 16 residues. V dropped 1 base and J dropped 5 bases, with 15 bases sitting between them. Per germline, CDR1 SGHTA and CDR2 FQGNSA. The source of the sample is a study of blood T cell repertoires in COVID-19. Methods used by the authors: Amplified reference gene primers provided the basis for estimating nucleated cell counts. The repertoire was sequenced with immunoSEQ multiplex PCR; TCRdb's copy has only in-frame clones and lacks some. V, J and clone size derive from that table, while D and trimming were established from the DNA sequence. Among some 150,000 clones listed, around 81% were seen once.

The sequence was collected from a woman in her sixties with acute or convalescent COVID-19. The sequenced sample consisted of peripheral blood. The chain couples TRBV7-2 to TRBJ2-1; a possible D gene is TRBD2 (6 bases). This CDR3 is CASSLVGGVTNNEQFF. CDR3 nucleotides: TGTGCCAGCAGCTTAGTGGGGGGAGTAACTAACAATGAGCAGTTCTTC.